What follows describes a single TCR beta chain. This sample stems from a study of blood T cell repertoires in COVID-19. Study-wide background: Samples representing acute and convalescent COVID-19 were sourced from the United States, Italy and Spain. Sources were T cells, B-cell-depleted T cells, or PBMCs; the material itself was cDNA or gDNA.

The CDR3 has 15 residues. The V gene end was trimmed by 3 bases and the J gene end by 4 bases; junction bases not matched to a gene: 5. CDR1 is MNHEY and CDR2 is SVGAGI in the germline V gene. The authors' processing: Estimation of nucleated cell counts was performed using reference gene primer amplification. Assay: immunoSEQ multiplex PCR; the TCRdb copy retains only in-frame clones and omits some. V and J calls and clone size come straight from that table; D and trimming were deduced from the DNA. This table has under 13,000 clones, roughly 83% appearing once. The sample comprised peripheral blood. The clonotype was recovered from a human donor in a cohort sampled during active COVID-19. This sequence joins TRBV6-5 and TRBJ2-3; 9 positions agree with TRBD2. In DNA, the CDR3 is TGTGCCAGCAGTTATAGCGGGAGTATATCAGATACGCAGTATTTT. Its translation: CASSYSGSISDTQYF.